Reported below is one T cell receptor beta chain. No antigen is known for it. The data were obtained in a study of cytomegalovirus exposure and HLA in healthy donors. Researchers ran the PCR with 60 Vbeta and 13 Jbeta primers. The table came from immunoSEQ multiplex PCR; TCRdb's copy has only in-frame clones and leaves some out. Its clone listing holds about 47,000 clones. Trimming removed 4 bases at V and 2 bases at J, with 15 bases between. CDR1 is SGHDT and CDR2 is YYEEEE in the germline V gene. CDR3 length: 15 amino acids. Regarding the study as a whole: An ancestry cluster, one associated with Asian ancestry, reportedly showed fewer N-insertions than the approximately 720-donor mean in a later analysis. In a later analysis, parvovirus B19, influenza, CMV and Epstein-Barr virus appeared linked to several top co-occurrence clusters.

This clonotype was obtained from a male donor in good health and CMV-seronegative. The specimen sequenced was PBMCs. The chain carries TRBV5-6 and TRBJ1-1; TRBD1 is a possible D gene (5 bases). The CDR3 sequence is CASSRGPTGNTEAFF. The CDR3 DNA is TGTGCCAGCAGCCGTGGACCCACAGGAAACACTGAAGCTTTCTTT.